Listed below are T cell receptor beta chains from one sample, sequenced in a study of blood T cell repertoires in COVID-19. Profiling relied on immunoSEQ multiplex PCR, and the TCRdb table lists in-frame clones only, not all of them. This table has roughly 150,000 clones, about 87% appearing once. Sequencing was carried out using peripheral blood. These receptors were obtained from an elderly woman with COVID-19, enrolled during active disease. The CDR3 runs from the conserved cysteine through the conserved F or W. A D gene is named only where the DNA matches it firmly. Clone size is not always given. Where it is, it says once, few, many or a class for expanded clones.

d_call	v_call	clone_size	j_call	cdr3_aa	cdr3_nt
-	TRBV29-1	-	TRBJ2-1	CSVEDWGGNEQFF	TGCAGCGTTGAAGATTGGGGCGGCAATGAGCAGTTCTTC
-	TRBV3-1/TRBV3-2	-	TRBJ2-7	CASSSDSREQYF	TGTGCCAGCAGCTCGGACTCACGCGAGCAGTACTTC
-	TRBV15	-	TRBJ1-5	CATSSGAVGNQPQHF	TGTGCCACCAGCAGTGGGGCGGTCGGCAATCAGCCCCAGCATTTT
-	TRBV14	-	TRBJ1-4	CASSQGGLRQNEKLFF	TGTGCCAGCAGCCAAGGAGGCCTAAGACAGAATGAAAAACTGTTTTTT
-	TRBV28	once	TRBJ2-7	CASSLSAVREQYF	TGTGCCAGCAGCCTCTCTGCGGTAAGGGAGCAGTACTTC
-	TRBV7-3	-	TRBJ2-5	CASSRGSQETQYF	TGTGCCAGCAGCCGAGGGAGCCAAGAGACCCAGTACTTC
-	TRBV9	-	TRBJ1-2	CASSVGGVNYGYTF	TGTGCCAGCAGCGTAGGGGGGGTTAACTATGGCTACACCTTC
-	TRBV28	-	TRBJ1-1	CATLGHMNTEAFF	TGTGCCACATTGGGACATATGAACACTGAAGCTTTCTTT
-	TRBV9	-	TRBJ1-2	CASSWAGGSTYGYTF	TGTGCCAGCAGTTGGGCGGGAGGATCGACCTATGGCTACACCTTC
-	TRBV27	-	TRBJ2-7	CASSSSRYSYEQYF	TGTGCCAGCAGTTCCTCGAGGTACTCCTACGAGCAGTACTTC
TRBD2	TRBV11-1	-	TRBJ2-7	CASSLASGRYEQYF	TGTGCCAGCAGCTTGGCTAGCGGGAGGTACGAGCAGTACTTC
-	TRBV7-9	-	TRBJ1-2	CASSPASNYGYTF	TGTGCCAGCAGCCCAGCGAGTAACTATGGCTACACCTTC
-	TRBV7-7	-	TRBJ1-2	CASSLYYTF	TGTGCCAGCAGCTTATACTACACCTTC